The text below deals with one TCR beta chain. This clone is a singleton in its sample. The antigen it recognizes is unknown. Base-call qualities are not available, and no considerably larger clone is one nucleotide away. For the CD8 naive samples, CD45RO-negative cells were positively selected for CCR7, yielding a CD45RA+CCR7+ population from which TemRA cells were excluded. The donors were healthy, HIV-negative adults with no recently reported acute infections or vaccinations. Every donor was a Caucasian adult residing in Nashville, Tennessee, USA. Blood was obtained by leukapheresis, after which PBMCs were separated by Ficoll-Histopaque density gradient centrifugation and cryopreserved in liquid nitrogen vapor phase. Purity and quantity of every magnetically sorted T cell population were checked by analytical flow cytometry. Genomic DNA was isolated from each sorted fraction and quantified by UV absorbance on a Nanodrop 2000c.

This sample is drawn from a study of shared clonotypes between healthy human individuals (TCRdb year 2020). Context from the whole study: The cohort included a few men and two women between 18 and 49 years of age. Blood TCR repertoires of roughly five healthy adults were deeply sequenced to estimate repertoire size and the extent of clonotype sharing between individuals. Between about 0.94 and 8.9 billion PBMCs per donor were obtained by leukapheresis. Libraries were prepared and TCR repertoires were sequenced by different laboratories using diverse techniques, in order to increase sequencing depth and limit assay-specific biases. For each donor, three plates each were used for CD4 naive and CD4 memory, two plates were used for CD8 naive, and one plate was used for CD8 memory. Findings and caveats that apply to the study as a whole: Because the study included a small number of donors, the genetic and exposure-history diversity represented was limited. Sampling was restricted to blood, and TCR repertoires in tissues likely differ from the TCR repertoires found in blood. Incomplete sequencing was indicated by rarefaction of sorted-subset datasets, despite the large sequencing depth. Clonotypes shared by all four sorted-subset donors showed higher generation probabilities than non-shared clonotypes. Around 5.4% of naive CD4, approximately 3.7% of naive CD8, roughly 2.4% of memory CD4, and 0.35% to 0.4% of memory CD8 clonotypes were shared across several donors. Pairwise subsampling indicated that sequencing depth was expected to affect the degree of clonotype sharing among donors. Naive subsets generally had larger estimated clonotype richness than memory subsets.

Using the deep immunoSEQ assay, multiplex PCR amplified TCR CDR3 regions from genomic DNA. Extracted genomic DNA from each cell subset was spread evenly across all wells of several immunoSEQ 96-well plates, with each plate serving as a replicate. For sorted subsets, approximately 210 ng of genomic DNA, equivalent to 30,000 or so T cell genomes, went into each replicate PCR. The purified libraries were quantified using a Qubit 3.0 fluorometer, sized with a Bioanalyzer 2100, and then quantified again using the KAPA Library Quantification kit. Each immunoSEQ 96-well plate was sequenced on its own single-read 150-cycle Illumina NextSeq 550 flow cell. In the paper's pipeline: The immunoSEQ output contained only junctional sequences without quality scores, so filtering could not match that applied to full-length reads. To assign V/J genes and CDR3, sequences were annotated using PyIR, a Python wrapper for IgBLAST v1.9, with IMGT germline references. Reads were filtered out if the reads had weak V/J assignments (E-value above 1e-6), no CDR3, stop codons, out-of-frame junctions, or ambiguous translated residues. V3J clonotypes were defined as sequences sharing an identical inferred V gene, J gene, and CDR3 amino acid sequence. To compute the percentage overlap between repertoires, the number of shared unique clonotypes was divided by the size of the smaller repertoire. Three approaches were used to assess repertoire richness: RTK rarefaction, the Chao1 estimator, and Recon v2.1 estimates of unobserved clonotypes. Generation probabilities for all TCRbeta clonotypes obtained by the gDNA method from a handful of donors were computed using OLGA. Sourced from immuneACCESS, this table was stored by TCRdb with only in-frame sequences that have V and J called. A share of the clones is absent; for the studies checked, an unresolved V gene accounts for under half, and the remainder has no known explanation. V and J calls plus clone size are reproduced from that table; the DNA served to infer D and trimming. For this sample there are around 1.9 million clones; 93% appear just once. The ten largest clones take up 1.5% to 2% of the sample.

The germline V gene gives CDR1 as SGDLS and CDR2 as YYNGEE. The CDR3 goes from the cysteine to the phenylalanine over 14 residues. Only the CDR3 DNA is retained, 42 bases long and in frame from the first base. Trimming leaves V shorter by 4 bases and J shorter by 6 bases, with the junction holding 6 bases beyond the gene matches. The sequence was obtained from a man between 18 and 29 years old in good health. Some clones in this sample may be carry-over from other donors' samples. The V gene is TRBV9 and the J gene is TRBJ2-2; 7 of the junction bases match TRBD2. Sequencing input: naive CD8+ T cells from PBMCs. Taken with the paper, the label for cell subset or site translates to: CD45RA+CCR7+. This receptor has the CDR3 CASSLPRGAGELFF. The bases are TGTGCCAGCAGCCTCCCTCGGGGGGCCGGGGAGCTGTTTTTT.